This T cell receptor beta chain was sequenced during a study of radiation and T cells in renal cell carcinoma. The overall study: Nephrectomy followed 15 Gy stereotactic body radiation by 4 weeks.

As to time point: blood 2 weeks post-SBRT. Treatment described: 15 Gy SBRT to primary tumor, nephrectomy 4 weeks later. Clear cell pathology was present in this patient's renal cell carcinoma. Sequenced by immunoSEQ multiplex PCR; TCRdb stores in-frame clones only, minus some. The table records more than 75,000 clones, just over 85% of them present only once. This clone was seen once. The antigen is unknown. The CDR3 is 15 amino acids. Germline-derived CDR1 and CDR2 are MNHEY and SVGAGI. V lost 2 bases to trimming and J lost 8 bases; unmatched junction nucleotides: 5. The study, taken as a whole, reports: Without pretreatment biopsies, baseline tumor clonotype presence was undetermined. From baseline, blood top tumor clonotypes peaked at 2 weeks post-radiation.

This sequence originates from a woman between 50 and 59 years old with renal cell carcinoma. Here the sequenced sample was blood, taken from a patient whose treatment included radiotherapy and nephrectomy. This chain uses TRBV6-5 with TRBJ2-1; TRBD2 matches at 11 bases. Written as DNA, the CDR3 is TGTGCCAGCAGTTACCTAGCGGGAGGACGGGATGAGCAGTTCTTC. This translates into CASSYLAGGRDEQFF.